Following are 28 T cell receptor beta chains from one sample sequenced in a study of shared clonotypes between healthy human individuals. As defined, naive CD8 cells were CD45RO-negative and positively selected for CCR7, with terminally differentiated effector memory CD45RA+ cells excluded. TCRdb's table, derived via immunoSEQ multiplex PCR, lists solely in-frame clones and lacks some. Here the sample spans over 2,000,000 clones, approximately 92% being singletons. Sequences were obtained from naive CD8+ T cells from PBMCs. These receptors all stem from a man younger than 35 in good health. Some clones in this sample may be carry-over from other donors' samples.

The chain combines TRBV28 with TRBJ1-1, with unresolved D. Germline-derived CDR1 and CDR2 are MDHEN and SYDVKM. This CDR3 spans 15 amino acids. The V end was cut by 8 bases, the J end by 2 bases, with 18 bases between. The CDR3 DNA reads TGTGCCAGCCGCTTCCCTTGGCCGACAAACACTGAAGCTTTCTTT. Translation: CASRFPWPTNTEAFF.

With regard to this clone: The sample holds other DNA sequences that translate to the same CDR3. The CDR3 DNA is TGTGCCAGCAGCTTAGGTGGGACCGCAGATACGCAGTATTTT. Translating gives CASSLGGTADTQYF. The rearrangement uses TRBV11-2 and TRBJ2-3, with D perhaps being TRBD1 or TRBD2 (5 bases each). The CDR3 is 14 residues long. Germline CDR1 and CDR2: SGHAT and FQNNGV. V lost 1 base and J 4 bases, leaving 9 bases between the germline ends.

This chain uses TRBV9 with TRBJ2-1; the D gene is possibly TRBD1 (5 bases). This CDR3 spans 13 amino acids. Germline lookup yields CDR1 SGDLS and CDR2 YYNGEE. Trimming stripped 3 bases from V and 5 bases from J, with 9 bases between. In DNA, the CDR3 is TGTGCCAGCAGCGGACAGAAGGACAATGAGCAGTTCTTC. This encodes CASSGQKDNEQFF.

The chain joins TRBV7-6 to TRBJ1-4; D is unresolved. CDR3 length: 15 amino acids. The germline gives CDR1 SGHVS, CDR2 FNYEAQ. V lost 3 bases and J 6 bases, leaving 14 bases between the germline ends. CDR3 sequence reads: CASSFSIGSDEKLFF. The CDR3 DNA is TGTGCCAGCAGCTTCAGTATAGGGTCAGATGAAAAACTGTTTTTT.

This CDR3 is CASSEGASGDQETQYF. The CDR3 nucleotides read TGTGCCAGCAGTGAAGGTGCTAGCGGGGATCAAGAGACCCAGTACTTC. V usage is TRBV25-1 and J usage is TRBJ2-5, with 9 positions matching TRBD2. CDR1 and CDR2 from the germline V gene are MGHDK and SYGVNS. J lost 2 bases, V lost 2 bases, and 6 bases had no gene match. CDR3 length: 16 residues.

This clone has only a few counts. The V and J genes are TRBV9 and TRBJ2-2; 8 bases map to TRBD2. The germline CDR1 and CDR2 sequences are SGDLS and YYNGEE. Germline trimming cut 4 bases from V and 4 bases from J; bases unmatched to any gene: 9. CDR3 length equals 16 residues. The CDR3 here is CASSTRGLGFTGELFF. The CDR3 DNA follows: TGTGCCAGCAGCACCCGGGGACTAGGTTTCACCGGGGAGCTGTTTTTT.

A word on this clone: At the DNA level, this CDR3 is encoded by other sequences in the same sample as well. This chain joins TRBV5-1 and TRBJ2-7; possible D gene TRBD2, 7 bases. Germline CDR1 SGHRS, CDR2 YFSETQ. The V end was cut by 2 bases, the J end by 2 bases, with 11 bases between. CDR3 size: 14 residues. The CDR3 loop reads CASSLEGGPYEQYF. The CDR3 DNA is TGCGCCAGCAGCTTAGAGGGGGGGCCCTACGAGCAGTACTTC.

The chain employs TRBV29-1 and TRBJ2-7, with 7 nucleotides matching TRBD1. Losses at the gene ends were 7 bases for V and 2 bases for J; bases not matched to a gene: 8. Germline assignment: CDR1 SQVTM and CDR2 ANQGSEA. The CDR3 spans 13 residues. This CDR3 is CSAQQGRAYEQYF. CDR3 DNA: TGCAGCGCCCAACAGGGGCGCGCCTACGAGCAGTACTTC.

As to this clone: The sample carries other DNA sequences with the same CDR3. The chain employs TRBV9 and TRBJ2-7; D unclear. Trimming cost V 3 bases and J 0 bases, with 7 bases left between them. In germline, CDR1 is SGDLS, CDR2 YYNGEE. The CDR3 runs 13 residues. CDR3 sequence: CASSGASSYEQYF. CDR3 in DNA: TGTGCCAGCAGCGGGGCAAGCTCCTACGAGCAGTACTTC.

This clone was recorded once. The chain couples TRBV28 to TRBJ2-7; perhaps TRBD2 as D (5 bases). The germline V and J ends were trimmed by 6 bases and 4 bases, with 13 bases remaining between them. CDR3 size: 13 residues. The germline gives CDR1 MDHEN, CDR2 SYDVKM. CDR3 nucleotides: TGTGCCAGCAGCTCAGGACTCGGGTACGAGCAGTACTTC. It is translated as CASSSGLGYEQYF.

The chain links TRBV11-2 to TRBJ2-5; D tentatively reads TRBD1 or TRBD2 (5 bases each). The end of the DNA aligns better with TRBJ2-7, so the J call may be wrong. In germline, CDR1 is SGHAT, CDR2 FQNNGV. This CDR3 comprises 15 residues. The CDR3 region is CASSLDYGGSYEQYF. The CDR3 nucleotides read TGTGCCAGCAGCTTAGATTATGGGGGATCCTACGAGCAGTACTTC.

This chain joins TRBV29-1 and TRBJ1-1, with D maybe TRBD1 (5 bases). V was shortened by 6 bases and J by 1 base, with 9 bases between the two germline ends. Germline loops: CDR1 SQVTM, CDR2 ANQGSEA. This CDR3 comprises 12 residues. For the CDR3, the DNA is TGCAGCGTCAAAACAGGGAACACTGAAGCTTTCTTT. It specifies CSVKTGNTEAFF.

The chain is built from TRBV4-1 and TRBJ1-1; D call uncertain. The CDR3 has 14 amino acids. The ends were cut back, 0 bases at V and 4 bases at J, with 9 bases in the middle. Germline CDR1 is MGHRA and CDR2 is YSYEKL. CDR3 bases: TGCGCCAGCAGCCAAGATGCTTCTACCACTGAAGCTTTCTTT. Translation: CASSQDASTTEAFF.

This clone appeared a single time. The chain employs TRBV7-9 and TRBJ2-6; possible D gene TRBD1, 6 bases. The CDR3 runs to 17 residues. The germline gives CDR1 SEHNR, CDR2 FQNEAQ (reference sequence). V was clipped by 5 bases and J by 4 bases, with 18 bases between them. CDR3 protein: CASSAGRGSSGANVLTF. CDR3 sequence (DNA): TGTGCCAGCAGCGCGGGCAGGGGATCATCGGGGGCCAACGTCCTGACTTTC.

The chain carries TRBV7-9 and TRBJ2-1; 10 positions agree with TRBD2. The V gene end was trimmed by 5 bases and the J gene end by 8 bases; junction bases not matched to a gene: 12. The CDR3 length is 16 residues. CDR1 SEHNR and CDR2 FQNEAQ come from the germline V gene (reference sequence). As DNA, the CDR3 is TGTGCCAGCAGCCGCCTATCAGCGGGAGGGCACGATGAGCAGTTCTTC. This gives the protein CASSRLSAGGHDEQFF.

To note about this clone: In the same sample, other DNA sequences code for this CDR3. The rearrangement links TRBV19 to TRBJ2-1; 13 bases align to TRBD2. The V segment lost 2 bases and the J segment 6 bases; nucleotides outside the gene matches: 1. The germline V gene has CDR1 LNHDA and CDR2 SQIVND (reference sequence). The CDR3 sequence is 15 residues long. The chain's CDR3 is CASSIRTSGSNEQFF. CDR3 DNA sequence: TGTGCCAGTAGTATAAGGACTAGCGGGAGCAATGAGCAGTTCTTC.

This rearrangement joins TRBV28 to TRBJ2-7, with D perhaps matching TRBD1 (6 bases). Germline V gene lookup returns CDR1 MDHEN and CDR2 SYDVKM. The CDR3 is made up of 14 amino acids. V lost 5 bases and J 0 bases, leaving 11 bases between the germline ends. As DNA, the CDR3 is TGTGCCAGCAGTCTCCGGGACATCTCCTACGAGCAGTACTTC. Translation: CASSLRDISYEQYF.

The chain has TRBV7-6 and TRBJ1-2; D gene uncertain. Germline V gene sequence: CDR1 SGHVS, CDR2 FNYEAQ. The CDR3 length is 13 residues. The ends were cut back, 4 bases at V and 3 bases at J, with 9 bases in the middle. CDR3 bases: TGTGCCAGCAGCTCGCCGGAAGACTATGGCTACACCTTC. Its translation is CASSSPEDYGYTF.

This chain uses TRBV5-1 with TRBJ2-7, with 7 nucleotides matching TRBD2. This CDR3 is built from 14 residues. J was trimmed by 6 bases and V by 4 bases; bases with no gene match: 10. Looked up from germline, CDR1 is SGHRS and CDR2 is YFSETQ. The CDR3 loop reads CASSPWIGRGEQYF. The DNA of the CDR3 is TGCGCCAGCAGCCCGTGGATAGGGAGGGGCGAGCAGTACTTC.

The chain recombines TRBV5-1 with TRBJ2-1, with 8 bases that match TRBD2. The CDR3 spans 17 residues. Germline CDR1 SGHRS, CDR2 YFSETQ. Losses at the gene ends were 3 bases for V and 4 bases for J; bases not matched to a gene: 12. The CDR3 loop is CASSSPPSGLGYNEQFF. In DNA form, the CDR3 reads TGCGCCAGCAGCTCCCCTCCTAGCGGGTTAGGGTACAATGAGCAGTTCTTC.

The CDR3 region is CASSRGYNQPQHF. The CDR3 DNA sequence: TGTGCCAGTAGCAGGGGGTATAATCAGCCCCAGCATTTT. The chain combines TRBV19 with TRBJ1-5; 7 nucleotides align to TRBD1. J was trimmed by 4 bases and V by 6 bases; bases with no gene match: 3. This CDR3 is built from 13 residues. The germline V gene encodes CDR1 LNHDA and CDR2 SQIVND (reference sequence).

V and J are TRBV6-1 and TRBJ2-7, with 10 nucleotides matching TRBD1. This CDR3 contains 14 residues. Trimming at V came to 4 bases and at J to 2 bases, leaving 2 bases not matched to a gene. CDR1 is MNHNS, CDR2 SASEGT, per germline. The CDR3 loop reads CASSVGQGAYEQYF. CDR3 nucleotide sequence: TGTGCCAGCAGTGTCGGACAGGGGGCCTACGAGCAGTACTTC.

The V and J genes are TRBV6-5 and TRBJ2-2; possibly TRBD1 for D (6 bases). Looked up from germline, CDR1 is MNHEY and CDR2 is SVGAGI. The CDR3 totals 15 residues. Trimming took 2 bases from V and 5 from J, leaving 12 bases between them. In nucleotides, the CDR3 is TGTGCCAGCAGTTACGGGGGCTTGAGGACCGGGGAGCTGTTTTTT. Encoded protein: CASSYGGLRTGELFF.

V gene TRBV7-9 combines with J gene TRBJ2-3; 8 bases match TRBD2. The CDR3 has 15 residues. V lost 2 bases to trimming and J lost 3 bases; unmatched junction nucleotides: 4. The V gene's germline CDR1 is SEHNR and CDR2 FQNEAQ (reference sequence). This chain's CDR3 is CASSLSGSTTDTQYF. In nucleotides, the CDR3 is TGTGCCAGCAGCTTAAGCGGGAGCACGACAGATACGCAGTATTTT. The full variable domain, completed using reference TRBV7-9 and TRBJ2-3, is DTGVSQNPRHKITKRGQNVTFRCDPISEHNRLYWYRQTLGQGPEFLTYFQNEAQLEKSRLLSDRFSAERPKGSFSTLEIQRTEQGDSAMYLCASSLSGSTTDTQYFGPGTRLTVL.

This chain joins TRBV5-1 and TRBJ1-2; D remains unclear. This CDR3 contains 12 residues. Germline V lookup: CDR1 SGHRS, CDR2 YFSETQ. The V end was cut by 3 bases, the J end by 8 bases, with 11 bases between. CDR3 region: CASSSFKDGYTF. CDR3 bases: TGCGCCAGCAGCTCTTTCAAGGACGGCTACACCTTC. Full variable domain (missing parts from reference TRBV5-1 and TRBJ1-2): KAGVTQTPRYLIKTRGQQVTLSCSPISGHRSVSWYQQTPGQGLQFLFEYFSETQRNKGNFPGRFSGRQFSNSRSEMNVSTLELGDSALYLCASSSFKDGYTFGSGTRLTVV.

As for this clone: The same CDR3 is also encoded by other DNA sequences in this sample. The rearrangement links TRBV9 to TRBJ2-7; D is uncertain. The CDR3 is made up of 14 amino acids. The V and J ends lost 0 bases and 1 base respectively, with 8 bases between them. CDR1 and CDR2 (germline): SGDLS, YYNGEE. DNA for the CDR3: TGTGCCAGCAGCGTAGGCGGATCTTCCTACGAGCAGTACTTC. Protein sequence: CASSVGGSSYEQYF. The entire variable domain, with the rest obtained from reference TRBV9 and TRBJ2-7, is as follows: DSGVTQTPKHLITATGQRVTLRCSPRSGDLSVYWYQQSLDQGLQFLIQYYNGEERAKGNILERFSAQQFPDLHSELNLSSLELGDSALYFCASSVGGSSYEQYFGPGTRLTVT.

The CDR3 nucleotides are TGTGCCAGCAGTTTTACCTCGAAGTGGGACACCGGGGAGCTGTTTTTT. This translates into CASSFTSKWDTGELFF. The chain carries TRBV27 and TRBJ2-2; no reliable D call. The CDR3 is 16 amino acids. CDR1 and CDR2 (germline): MNHEY, SMNVEV (reference sequence). The V end lost 3 bases, the J end lost 3 bases, and 14 bases lay between the germline ends.

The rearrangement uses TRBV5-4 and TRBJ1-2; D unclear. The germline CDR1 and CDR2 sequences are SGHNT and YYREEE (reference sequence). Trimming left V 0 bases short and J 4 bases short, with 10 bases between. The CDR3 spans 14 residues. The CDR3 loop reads CASSLVGTGYGYTF. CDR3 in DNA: TGTGCCAGCAGCTTGGTGGGTACTGGCTATGGCTACACCTTC.